This T cell receptor beta chain stems from a study of T cell responses to AZD1222 COVID-19 vaccine (dated by TCRdb to the early 2020s). At the level of the whole study: AZD1222 recipients whose second dose came at about 4 weeks and those whose second dose came at about 12 weeks were combined into one group, since spike-specific TCR depth and breadth did not differ between the two schedules. TCR sequencing was performed for roughly 240 trial participants, of whom about 200 were given two doses of AZD1222 and around 26 were given two doses of MenACWY control vaccine. Trial participants were enrolled into age subgroups of 18-55, 56-69 and 70-plus years, which contained 148, 28 and 57 TCR-sequenced participants, respectively. The paper's findings and limits, for the study overall: The 56-69-year group was small, and its depth increase did not reach significance, likely because of low power. Epitopes outside the regions mutated in the B.1.351 and B.1.1.7 variants were reportedly recognized by nearly half of the unique spike-specific TCRs. Participants were mostly white British, with more females than males. The authors suggested clonal diversity may have been underestimated. After two AZD1222 doses, spike-specific TCR breadth and depth were significantly higher than at day 0 and than in MenACWY recipients. No day 14 peak-response samples were available, so repertoires were characterized only after the peak T cell response. Vaccine-associated CD4 TCRs spanned the whole spike protein, with dominant responses in regions 160-218 and 743-854. Conclusions about previously exposed vaccinees are limited because only a handful of AZD1222 recipients were SARS-CoV-2 seropositive at baseline.

Taken from the germline V gene (reference sequence), the CDR1 and CDR2 loops are LNHDA and SQIVND. The germline ends are 11 bases apart after V is trimmed by 1 base and J by 1 base. Spanning cysteine to phenylalanine, the CDR3 consists of 15 amino acids. This entry keeps only the CDR3 DNA: 45 bases, framed from base 1. The time point label on this specimen signifies: baseline before first vaccination. Samples from vaccinated people were obtained from the UK trials COV001 and COV002, which included a single-blind randomized controlled phase 2/3 trial of AZD1222 (ChAdOx1 nCoV-19) in healthy adults. For TCRbeta chain sequencing, PBMC samples from trial participants were taken at day 0 and at day 28 after the second dose. The CDR3 regions of human TCRbeta chains were analyzed by immunosequencing. On the authors' methods: Repertoire TCRs were matched against a reference library of SARS-CoV-2-specific TCRs generated with the MIRA antigen-specificity platform. Breadth meant the fraction of unique TCRs that were SARS-CoV-2-associated, whereas depth meant the fraction of total T cells that were SARS-CoV-2-associated. Using the MIRA data, each spike-specific TCR was assigned both to the spike region to which the TCR was reactive and to a CD4 or CD8 class. Log10-transformed breadth and depth values were compared by one-way ANOVA with Sidak's multiple comparisons tests. This immuneACCESS table, as held by TCRdb, lists in-frame sequences with V and J called but not all clones. Of the missing ones, under half trace to an unresolved V gene in checked studies; the others have no known cause. D and trimming come from the DNA, and the V and J calls and clone size come from that table. This sample lists about 55,000 clones; approximately 84% were detected once. The ten largest account for 27% of the sample.

Worth noting for this clone: Its antigen target is currently unknown. Base qualities are not at hand, and no much larger clone is one base apart.

The V and J segments used are TRBV19 and TRBJ2-7, and TRBD2 may be the D gene, going by 6 matching bases. The sequence came from an adult in good health. The sequencing used peripheral blood, collected on day 0 of AZD1222 vaccination. The CDR3 reads CASSIVQEGSYEQYF. The sequence in DNA is TGTGCCAGTAGTATAGTGCAGGAGGGGTCCTACGAGCAGTACTTC.